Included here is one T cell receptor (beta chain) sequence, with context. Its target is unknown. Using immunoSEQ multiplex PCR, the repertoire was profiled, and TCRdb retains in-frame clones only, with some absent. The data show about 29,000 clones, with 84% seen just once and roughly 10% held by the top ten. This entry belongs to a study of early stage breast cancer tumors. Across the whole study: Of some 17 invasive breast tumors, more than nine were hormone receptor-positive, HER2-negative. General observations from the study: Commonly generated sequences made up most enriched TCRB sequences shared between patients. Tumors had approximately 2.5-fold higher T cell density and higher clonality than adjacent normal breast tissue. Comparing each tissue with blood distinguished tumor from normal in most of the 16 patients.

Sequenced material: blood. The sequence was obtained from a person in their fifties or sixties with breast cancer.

CDR3 loop: CASSRGTGELFF. The CDR3 coding sequence is TGTGCCAGCAGCCGCGGGACCGGGGAGCTGTTTTTT. The chain couples TRBV5-6 to TRBJ2-2, with D maybe TRBD2 (5 bases). The V and J ends lost 4 bases and 5 bases respectively, with 6 bases between them. There are 12 residues in the CDR3. Germline CDR1 reads SGHDT; CDR2 reads YYEEEE.